The 25 T cell receptor beta chains below come from one sample, sequenced in a study of blood T cell repertoires in COVID-19. Sequenced by immunoSEQ multiplex PCR; TCRdb stores in-frame clones only, minus some. This sample has roughly 180,000 clones; more than 80% occur once, and the top ten carry 6.5% to 10%. The material sequenced was peripheral blood. These receptors were obtained from a woman aged 55 to 70 with acute or convalescent COVID-19.

V gene TRBV7-2 combines with J gene TRBJ2-1, with 7 nucleotides matching TRBD1. The CDR3 sequence is 15 residues long. V shed 5 bases and J 7 bases; nucleotides not matched to a gene: 11. Germline V lookup: CDR1 SGHTA, CDR2 FQGNSA. CDR3 sequence: CASSKRTGFGNEQFF. CDR3 coding DNA: TGTGCCAGCAGCAAACGGACAGGCTTTGGGAATGAGCAGTTCTTC.

The CDR3 is CASSRWGEARGSEAFF. The CDR3 DNA sequence: TGTGCCAGCTCCCGGTGGGGAGAGGCCAGAGGATCTGAAGCTTTCTTT. This sequence joins TRBV18 and TRBJ1-1; unclear D gene. The V and J ends lost 6 bases and 6 bases respectively, with 23 bases between them. The CDR3 totals 16 residues. Per germline, CDR1 KGHSH and CDR2 LQKENI.

The chain uses TRBV2 and TRBJ2-1, with 7 bases fitting TRBD2. Trimming at V came to 5 bases and at J to 4 bases, leaving 14 bases not matched to a gene. Looked up from germline, CDR1 is SNHLY and CDR2 is FYNNEI. The CDR3 spans 17 residues. CDR3 nucleotides: TGTGCCAGCAGTCCTCAACCTCCGGGACTACCGTACAATGAGCAGTTCTTC. Encoded protein: CASSPQPPGLPYNEQFF.

This clone was picked up one time. This chain links TRBV5-1 with TRBJ2-1; TRBD2 agrees at 10 bases. V shed 4 bases, J shed 8 bases, and the junction held 18 bases outside the gene matches. Germline V gene lookup returns CDR1 SGHRS and CDR2 YFSETQ. The CDR3 sequence is 18 residues long. The CDR3 DNA follows: TGCGCCAGCAGCCGCTACTTAGTTCGAGCGGGAGGGGTGGATGAGCAGTTCTTC. This codes for CASSRYLVRAGGVDEQFF.

This chain joins TRBV3-1 (or the pseudogene TRBV3-2) and TRBJ1-2, with D unresolved. Looked up from germline, CDR1 is LGHDT and CDR2 is YNNKEL (reference sequence). The length of the CDR3 is 11 residues. The ends were cut back, 8 bases at V and 8 bases at J, with 12 bases in the middle. The DNA for the CDR3 is TGTGCCAGCGGTGAGGGAGCCGGCTACACCTTC. Translating gives CASGEGAGYTF.

The chain employs TRBV5-5 and TRBJ1-2; 8 bases match TRBD1. The CDR3 consists of 13 residues. CDR1 and CDR2 from the germline V gene are SGHKS and YYEKEE (reference sequence). V shed 4 bases and J 8 bases; nucleotides not matched to a gene: 7. CDR3 protein: CASSLDRGYGYTF. CDR3 coding DNA: TGTGCCAGCAGCCTCGACAGGGGTTACGGCTACACCTTC. Full variable domain (missing parts from reference TRBV5-5 and TRBJ1-2): DAGVTQSPTHLIKTRGQQVTLRCSPISGHKSVSWYQQVLGQGPQFIFQYYEKEERGRGNFPDRFSARQFPNYSSELNVNALLLGDSALYLCASSLDRGYGYTFGSGTRLTVV.

There are a few counts of this clone. V usage is TRBV18 and J usage is TRBJ1-4, with D perhaps matching TRBD1 (6 bases). Germline V gene lookup returns CDR1 KGHSH and CDR2 LQKENI. The V end lost 1 base, the J end lost 7 bases, and 10 bases lay between the germline ends. The CDR3 sequence is 14 residues long. CDR3 sequence reads: CASSPQGRGEKLFF. The CDR3 bases are TGTGCCAGCTCACCACAAGGCAGGGGTGAAAAACTGTTTTTT.

V gene TRBV15 combines with J gene TRBJ2-1, with a possible D match to TRBD2 (7 bases). V lost 3 bases to trimming and J lost 7 bases, with 16 bases between them. CDR3 length equals 15 residues. Germline values: CDR1 LNHNV, CDR2 YYDKDF (reference sequence). As DNA, the CDR3 is TGTGCCACCAGCAGGGGGAGGGGGGCTGCAAATGAGCAGTTCTTC. It specifies CATSRGRGAANEQFF. The full variable domain, in which reference TRBV15 and TRBJ2-1 provide the parts outside the CDR3, is DAMVIQNPRYQVTQFGKPVTLSCSQTLNHNVMYWYQQKSSQAPKLLFHYYDKDFNNEADTPDNFQSRRPNTSFCFLDIRSPGLGDTAMYLCATSRGRGAANEQFFGPGTRLTVL.

This chain joins TRBV11-1 and TRBJ1-4; D is possibly TRBD1 (5 bases). The germline V gene has CDR1 SGHAT and CDR2 FQDESV (reference sequence). The CDR3 totals 15 residues. Trimming took 4 bases from V and 4 from J, leaving 13 bases between them. CDR3 amino acids: CASSWGLQNNEKLFF. In DNA, the CDR3 is TGTGCCAGCAGCTGGGGCCTGCAGAATAATGAAAAACTGTTTTTT.

This clone was seen only once. V gene TRBV2 combines with J gene TRBJ1-6; the match to TRBD1 covers 7 bases. CDR3 size: 16 residues. With V trimmed by 10 bases and J by 0 bases, 9 bases remained unmatched. Per germline, CDR1 SNHLY and CDR2 FYNNEI. This chain's CDR3 is CATLTGLSSYNSPLHF. CDR3 DNA: TGTGCCACTCTGACAGGGCTAAGCTCCTATAATTCACCCCTCCACTTT.

Note on this clone: The germline gene is not matched at one end of the junction; a read error may be the cause. The gene calls are TRBV5-1 and TRBJ2-5, with a weak D call TRBD2 (6 bases). Germline values: CDR1 SGHRS, CDR2 YFSETQ. This CDR3 contains 13 residues. CDR3 in amino acids: CASSRDFSEAQYF. Here the CDR3 DNA reads TGCGCCAGCAGCAGGGACTTCTCAGAGGCCCAGTACTTC.

V gene TRBV14 combines with J gene TRBJ1-2; no clear D gene. V gave up 0 bases and J gave up 4 bases, with 6 bases separating them. Germline-derived CDR1 and CDR2 are SGHDN and FVKESK. This CDR3 is built from 13 residues. The CDR3 protein is CASSQDLSYGYTF. CDR3 nucleotides: TGTGCCAGCAGCCAAGACCTAAGCTATGGCTACACCTTC.

The rearrangement links TRBV29-1 to TRBJ1-4; unclear D gene. The CDR3 is 14 amino acids. V was shortened by 4 bases and J by 4 bases, with 13 bases between the two germline ends. Germline loops: CDR1 SQVTM, CDR2 ANQGSEA. The CDR3 nucleotides are TGCAGCGTTGCCTCAGGCCACAGTAATGAAAAACTGTTTTTT. The encoded protein is CSVASGHSNEKLFF.

This chain connects TRBV2 to TRBJ2-7, with 10 bases aligning to TRBD2. This CDR3 is 15 amino acids long. Looked up from germline, CDR1 is SNHLY and CDR2 is FYNNEI. Trimming cost V 5 bases and J 3 bases; bases outside gene matches: 7. The CDR3 spells CASSPRTSGDYEQYF. The CDR3 DNA reads as TGTGCCAGCAGTCCGCGGACTAGCGGAGACTACGAGCAGTACTTC.

The chain combines TRBV7-3 with TRBJ1-1; D uncertain. Germline loops: CDR1 SGHTA, CDR2 FQGTGA. The CDR3 runs to 14 residues. The V end was cut by 4 bases, the J end by 7 bases, with 16 bases between. CDR3 nucleotide sequence: TGTGCCAGCAGCTCAGCACGGGGTTTGGGTGAAGCTTTCTTT. Amino acids: CASSSARGLGEAFF.

V is TRBV15 and J is TRBJ2-5; 8 bases align to TRBD1. The CDR3 is 16 residues long. Germline trimming cut 11 bases from V and 5 bases from J; bases unmatched to any gene: 19. Germline CDR1 LNHNV, CDR2 YYDKDF (reference sequence). This CDR3 is CASAHAGTGLTETQYF. In DNA, the CDR3 is TGTGCCTCCGCACACGCCGGGACAGGCCTAACGGAGACCCAGTACTTC.

CDR3 region: CSASRLAEETQYF. CDR3 coding DNA: TGCAGTGCTAGTAGGCTAGCCGAAGAGACCCAGTACTTC. The V call is TRBV20-1, the J call TRBJ2-5; D perhaps matches TRBD2 (5 bases). V was shortened by 3 bases and J by 3 bases, with 11 bases between the two germline ends. Germline CDR1 reads DFQATT; CDR2 reads SNEGSKA (reference sequence). The CDR3 has 13 amino acids.

The chain links TRBV4-1 to TRBJ2-1, with 9 positions matching TRBD1. The length of the CDR3 is 16 residues. Trimming at V came to 4 bases and at J to 0 bases, leaving 4 bases not matched to a gene. The V gene's germline CDR1 is MGHRA and CDR2 YSYEKL. For the CDR3, the DNA is TGCGCCAGCAGCCGAACAGGGGGCAGCTCCTACAATGAGCAGTTCTTC. This gives the protein CASSRTGGSSYNEQFF.

The rearrangement joins TRBV6-6 to TRBJ2-3; 13 bases line up with TRBD2. The V gene end was trimmed by 6 bases and the J gene end by 6 bases; junction bases not matched to a gene: 6. This CDR3 comprises 15 residues. Germline CDR1 reads MNHNY; CDR2 reads SVGAGI (reference sequence). CDR3 in amino acids: CASRTSGRGADTQYF. The CDR3 bases are TGTGCCAGCAGAACTAGCGGGAGGGGAGCTGATACGCAGTATTTT.

This sequence joins TRBV12-3 or TRBV12-4 and TRBJ2-7; 7 nucleotides align to TRBD1. The CDR3 sequence is 13 residues long. The V gene end was trimmed by 6 bases and the J gene end by 4 bases; junction bases not matched to a gene: 6. Here the CDR3 reads CASSNRGRYEQYF. DNA of the CDR3: TGTGCCAGCAGCAACAGGGGAAGATACGAGCAGTACTTC.

The rearrangement links TRBV5-1 to TRBJ2-1; 8 positions match TRBD2. The CDR3 extends over 14 amino acids. The ends lost 4 bases at V and 7 bases at J; junction bases unmatched: 7. Germline CDR1 is SGHRS and CDR2 is YFSETQ. The CDR3 reads CASSPSGTRNEQFF. The DNA for the CDR3 is TGCGCCAGCAGCCCTTCCGGGACTAGGAATGAGCAGTTCTTC.

The rearrangement uses TRBV3-1 (or the pseudogene TRBV3-2) and TRBJ1-4; 11 nucleotides agree with TRBD1. CDR3 size: 16 residues. Germline V gene sequence: CDR1 LGHDT, CDR2 YNNKEL (reference sequence). V shed 1 base, J shed 10 bases, and the junction held 8 bases outside the gene matches. Here the CDR3 DNA reads TGTGCCAGCAGCCAAGGAACCCCGGGACAGGGGGTAAAACTGTTTTTT. As protein: CASSQGTPGQGVKLFF.

This sequence joins TRBV19 and TRBJ1-2; tentative D call: TRBD1 (5 bases). CDR1 and CDR2 from the germline V gene are LNHDA and SQIVND (reference sequence). CDR3 length: 13 amino acids. V was cut by 3 bases and J by 6 bases, with 11 bases left in between. For the CDR3, the DNA is TGTGCCAGTAGTATGAAACAGGTCCATGGCTACACCTTC. It codes for CASSMKQVHGYTF. Drawing the rest from reference TRBV19 and TRBJ1-2, the complete variable domain is DGGITQSPKYLFRKEGQNVTLSCEQNLNHDAMYWYRQDPGQGLRLIYYSQIVNDFQKGDIAEGYSVSREKKESFPLTVTSAQKNPTAFYLCASSMKQVHGYTFGSGTRLTVV.

The chain couples TRBV24-1 to TRBJ1-3; D is ambiguous. Trimming removed 4 bases at V and 8 bases at J, with 11 bases between. CDR1 and CDR2 (germline): KGHDR, SFDVKD. The length of the CDR3 is 13 residues. CDR3 loop: CATSDSIPDTIYF. Here the CDR3 DNA reads TGTGCCACCAGTGACTCGATCCCGGACACCATATATTTT.

The chain links TRBV27 to TRBJ2-3; TRBD1 agrees at 8 bases. The CDR3 runs 15 residues. Trimming removed 6 bases from V and 1 base from J; junction bases left unmatched: 6. Per germline, CDR1 MNHEY and CDR2 SMNVEV (reference sequence). The CDR3: CASSSPGQGTDTQYF. The CDR3 region has the DNA TGTGCCAGCAGCTCCCCGGGACAGGGCACAGATACGCAGTATTTT.